This T cell receptor beta chain appears in the sequencing data of a study of blood T cell repertoires in COVID-19. This table comes from immunoSEQ multiplex PCR, and its TCRdb copy is limited to in-frame clones, with some not included. The sample consists of some 260,000 clones, roughly four fifths of them appearing once. Trimming removed 5 bases from V and 5 bases from J; junction bases left unmatched: 9. Looked up from germline, CDR1 is SGHTA and CDR2 is FQGNSA. The CDR3 loop spans 17 amino acids. Sequenced material: PBMCs or T cells enriched from blood (not recorded which). The clonotype comes from a man aged 25-45 years with acute COVID-19. V usage is TRBV7-2 and J usage is TRBJ2-3; TRBD2 matches 14 bases. This CDR3 reads CASSPTGTSGSGDTQYF. As DNA, the CDR3 is TGTGCCAGCAGCCCAACCGGGACTAGCGGGAGTGGAGATACGCAGTATTTT. Drawing the rest from reference TRBV7-2 and TRBJ2-3, the complete variable domain is GAGVSQSPSNKVTEKGKDVELRCDPISGHTALYWYRQSLGQGLEFLIYFQGNSAPDKSGLPSDRFSAERTGGSVSTLTIQRTQQEDSAVYLCASSPTGTSGSGDTQYFGPGTRLTVL.